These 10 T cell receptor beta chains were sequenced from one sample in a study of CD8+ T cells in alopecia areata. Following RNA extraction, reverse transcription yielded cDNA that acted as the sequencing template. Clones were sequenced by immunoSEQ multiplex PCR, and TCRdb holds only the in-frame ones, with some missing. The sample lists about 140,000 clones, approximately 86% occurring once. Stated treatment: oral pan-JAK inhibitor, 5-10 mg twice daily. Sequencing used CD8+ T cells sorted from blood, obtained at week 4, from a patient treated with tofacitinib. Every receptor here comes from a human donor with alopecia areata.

The CDR3 DNA sequence: TGTGCCAGCAGCTTACGGTTAGGTCCTAGCAATGAGCAGTTCTTC. Encoded protein: CASSLRLGPSNEQFF. The genes are TRBV7-8 and TRBJ2-1, with unresolved D. CDR3 size: 15 residues. V was shortened by 2 bases and J by 6 bases, with 14 bases between the two germline ends. Per germline, CDR1 SGHVS and CDR2 FQNEAQ.

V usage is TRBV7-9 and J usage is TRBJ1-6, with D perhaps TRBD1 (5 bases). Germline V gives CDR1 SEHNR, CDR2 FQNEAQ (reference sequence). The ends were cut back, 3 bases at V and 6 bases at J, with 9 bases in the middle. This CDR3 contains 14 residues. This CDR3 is CASSFTGTNSPLHF. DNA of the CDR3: TGTGCCAGCAGCTTCACCGGGACTAATTCACCCCTCCACTTT.

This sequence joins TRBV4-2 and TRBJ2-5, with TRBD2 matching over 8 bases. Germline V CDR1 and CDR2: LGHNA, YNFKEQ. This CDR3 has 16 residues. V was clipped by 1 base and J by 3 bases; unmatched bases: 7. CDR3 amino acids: CASSQGSGRAEETQYF. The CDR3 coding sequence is TGTGCCAGCAGCCAAGGGAGCGGGAGAGCAGAAGAGACCCAGTACTTC.

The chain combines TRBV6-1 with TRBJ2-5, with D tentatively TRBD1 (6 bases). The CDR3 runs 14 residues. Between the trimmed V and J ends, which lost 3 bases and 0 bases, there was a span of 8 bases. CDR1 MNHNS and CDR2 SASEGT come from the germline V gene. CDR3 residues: CASSDRDNQETQYF. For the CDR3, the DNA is TGTGCCAGCAGTGACCGGGACAACCAAGAGACCCAGTACTTC.

The CDR3 DNA is TGCAGCGTTGCCCGCGGGGCTGAAGCTTTCTTT. It codes for CSVARGAEAFF. The chain links TRBV29-1 to TRBJ1-1; D unresolved. The V gene's germline CDR1 is SQVTM and CDR2 ANQGSEA. The V end was cut by 4 bases, the J end by 6 bases, with 9 bases between. The CDR3 totals 11 residues.

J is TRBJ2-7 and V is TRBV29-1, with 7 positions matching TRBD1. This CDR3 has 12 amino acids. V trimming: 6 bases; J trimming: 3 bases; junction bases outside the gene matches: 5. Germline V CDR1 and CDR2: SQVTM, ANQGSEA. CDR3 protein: CSVARQGYEQYF. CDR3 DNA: TGCAGCGTGGCCAGACAGGGCTACGAGCAGTACTTC.

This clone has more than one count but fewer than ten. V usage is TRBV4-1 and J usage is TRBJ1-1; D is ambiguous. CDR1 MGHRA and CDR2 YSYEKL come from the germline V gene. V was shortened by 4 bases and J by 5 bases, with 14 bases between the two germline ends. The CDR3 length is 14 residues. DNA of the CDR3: TGCGCCAGCAGCCCGAACGACGGGAGAACTGAAGCTTTCTTT. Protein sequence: CASSPNDGRTEAFF.

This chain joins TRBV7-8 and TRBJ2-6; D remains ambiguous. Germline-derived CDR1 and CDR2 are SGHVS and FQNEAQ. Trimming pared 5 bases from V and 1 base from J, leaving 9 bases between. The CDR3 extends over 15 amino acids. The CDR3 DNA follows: TGTGCCAGCAGCCTAAGAGGATCTGGGGCCAACGTCCTGACTTTC. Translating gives CASSLRGSGANVLTF.

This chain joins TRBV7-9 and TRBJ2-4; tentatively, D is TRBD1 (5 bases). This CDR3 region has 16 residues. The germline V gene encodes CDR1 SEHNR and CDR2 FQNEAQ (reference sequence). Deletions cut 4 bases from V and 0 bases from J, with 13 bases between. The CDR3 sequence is CASSSPDSLAKNIQYF. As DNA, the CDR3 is TGTGCCAGCAGCTCCCCCGACAGTCTAGCCAAAAACATTCAGTACTTC.

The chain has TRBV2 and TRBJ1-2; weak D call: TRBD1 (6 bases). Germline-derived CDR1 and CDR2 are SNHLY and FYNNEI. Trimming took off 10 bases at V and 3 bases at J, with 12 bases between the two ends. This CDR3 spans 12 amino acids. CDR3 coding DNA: TGTGCCACCACCCCAGGGGACTATGGCTACACCTTC. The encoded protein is CATTPGDYGYTF.